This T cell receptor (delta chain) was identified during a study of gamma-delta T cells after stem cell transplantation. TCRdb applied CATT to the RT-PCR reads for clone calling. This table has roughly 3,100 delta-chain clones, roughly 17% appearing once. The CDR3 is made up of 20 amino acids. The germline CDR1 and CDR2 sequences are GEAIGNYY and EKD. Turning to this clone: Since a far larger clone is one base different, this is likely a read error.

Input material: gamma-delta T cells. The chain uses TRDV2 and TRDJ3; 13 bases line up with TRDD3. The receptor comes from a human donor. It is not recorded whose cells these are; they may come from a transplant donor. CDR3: CACATVLGDTVSWDTRQMFF. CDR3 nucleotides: TGTGCCTGTGCCACCGTACTGGGGGATACGGTTTCCTGGGACACCCGACAGATGTTTTTC.